One and the same sample provided the 27 T cell receptor beta chains below, sequenced in a study of blood T cell repertoires in COVID-19. Profiling relied on immunoSEQ multiplex PCR, and the TCRdb table lists in-frame clones only, not all of them. The sample records some 62,000 clones, 65% to 85% being singletons. The sequencing sample was made of PBMCs or T cells enriched from blood (not recorded which). These receptors were obtained from a woman in her thirties or forties with acute COVID-19.

The chain carries TRBV19 and TRBJ2-2; 9 bases map to TRBD1. Germline V gene sequence: CDR1 LNHDA, CDR2 SQIVND (reference sequence). J lost 5 bases, V lost 11 bases, and 9 bases had no gene match. The CDR3 sequence is 14 residues long. This chain's CDR3 is CAARRDRETGELFF. CDR3 in DNA: TGTGCCGCCCGCCGGGACAGGGAGACCGGGGAGCTGTTTTTT. The full variable domain, in which reference TRBV19 and TRBJ2-2 provide the parts outside the CDR3, is DGGITQSPKYLFRKEGQNVTLSCEQNLNHDAMYWYRQDPGQGLRLIYYSQIVNDFQKGDIAEGYSVSREKKESFPLTVTSAQKNPTAFYLCAARRDRETGELFFGEGSRLTVL.

The gene calls are TRBV6-4 and TRBJ1-6; 9 nucleotides agree with TRBD1. CDR1 is MRHNA, CDR2 SNTAGT, per germline. The V and J ends lost 6 bases and 10 bases, in that order; junction bases with no gene match: 7. The CDR3 contains 14 residues. The CDR3 nucleotides read TGTGCCAGCAGGATAGGACAGGGGCCGTCACCCCTCCACTTT. Translating it yields CASRIGQGPSPLHF.

The gene calls are TRBV4-2 and TRBJ2-5, with 10 bases matching TRBD1. Germline V lookup: CDR1 LGHNA, CDR2 YNFKEQ. V shed 4 bases, J shed 5 bases, and the junction held 10 bases outside the gene matches. CDR3 length: 16 amino acids. The CDR3 region is CASSRRDRGNEETQYF. CDR3 coding DNA: TGTGCCAGCAGCCGCCGGGACAGGGGTAACGAGGAGACCCAGTACTTC.

V gene TRBV6-1 combines with J gene TRBJ1-5; D gene ambiguous. Trimming removed 4 bases at V and 2 bases at J, with 15 bases between. This CDR3 is 16 amino acids long. Germline assignment: CDR1 MNHNS and CDR2 SASEGT. The CDR3 bases are TGTGCCAGCAGTGCTTTTTCGGCCGGAGGCAATCAGCCCCAGCATTTT. This gives the protein CASSAFSAGGNQPQHF.

This clone was seen a few times. The chain has TRBV28 and TRBJ1-5; 8 nucleotides align to TRBD1. The ends lost 9 bases at V and 2 bases at J; junction bases unmatched: 6. Germline V gene lookup returns CDR1 MDHEN and CDR2 SYDVKM. The CDR3 is 14 amino acids. The CDR3 protein is CASQGAGGNQPQHF. The CDR3 DNA sequence: TGTGCCAGTCAGGGGGCTGGGGGCAATCAGCCCCAGCATTTT.

The rearrangement links TRBV19 to TRBJ1-1; weak D call: TRBD1 (5 bases). V lost 4 bases, J lost 5 bases, and 17 bases lay in between. CDR3 length: 15 amino acids. From germline, CDR1 is LNHDA and CDR2 SQIVND (reference sequence). CDR3 sequence (DNA): TGTGCCAGTAGTACTACCCCCGGGGGGGGGACTGAAGCTTTCTTT. This translates into CASSTTPGGGTEAFF.

The chain links TRBV27 to TRBJ1-5; tentative D call: TRBD1 (5 bases). Germline CDR1 MNHEY, CDR2 SMNVEV (reference sequence). The CDR3 is made up of 14 amino acids. V lost 6 bases, J lost 7 bases, and 16 bases lay in between. The chain's CDR3 is CASRSSGFGQPQHF. Written as DNA, the CDR3 is TGTGCCAGCAGATCCTCAGGGTTCGGGCAGCCCCAGCATTTT.

The chain recombines TRBV29-1 with TRBJ2-7; 7 bases align to TRBD1. In germline, CDR1 is SQVTM, CDR2 ANQGSEA. With 7 bases clipped from V and 2 bases from J, the junction kept 8 bases outside the gene matches. The CDR3 sequence is 13 residues long. The CDR3 protein is CSGDPQGPYEQYV. The CDR3 DNA reads TGCAGCGGGGACCCACAGGGGCCCTACGAGCAGTACGTC.

V and J are TRBV7-3 and TRBJ2-3; possibly TRBD2 for D (5 bases). Germline CDR1 SGHTA, CDR2 FQGTGA. The CDR3 has 16 amino acids. The ends were cut back, 2 bases at V and 0 bases at J, with 12 bases in the middle. The CDR3 here is CASSLGVASSTDTQYF. The CDR3 nucleotides read TGTGCCAGCAGCTTAGGGGTAGCGTCTAGCACAGATACGCAGTATTTT.

This rearrangement joins TRBV7-6 to TRBJ1-5, with D hard to call. The length of the CDR3 is 13 residues. The ends were cut back, 2 bases at V and 5 bases at J, with 7 bases in the middle. Germline V gene sequence: CDR1 SGHVS, CDR2 FNYEAQ. This CDR3 reads CASSLTGDQPQHF. The DNA of the CDR3 is TGTGCCAGCAGCTTAACCGGGGATCAGCCCCAGCATTTT.

The genes are TRBV11-2 and TRBJ2-1, with D possibly being TRBD1 (6 bases). The CDR3 has 17 residues. Trimming took off 0 bases at V and 4 bases at J, with 16 bases between the two ends. Germline assignment: CDR1 SGHAT and CDR2 FQNNGV. The CDR3 spells CASSLEGHRAVYNEQFF. CDR3 coding DNA: TGTGCCAGCAGCTTAGAGGGACACCGTGCTGTTTACAATGAGCAGTTCTTC. Filled out from reference TRBV11-2 and TRBJ2-1, the complete variable domain reads EAGVAQSPRYKIIEKRQSVAFWCNPISGHATLYWYQQILGQGPKLLIQFQNNGVVDDSQLPKDRFSAERLKGVDSTLKIQPAKLEDSAVYLCASSLEGHRAVYNEQFFGPGTRLTVL.

The chain is built from TRBV27 and TRBJ1-4; 10 nucleotides line up with TRBD1. This CDR3 is built from 15 residues. The J segment lost 10 bases and the V segment lost 6 bases, leaving 11 bases of the junction unmatched. CDR1 is MNHEY, CDR2 SMNVEV, per germline (reference sequence). The CDR3 nucleotides read TGTGCCAGCAGCTCCCGACAGGGGGCAGGGGGAAAACTGTTTTTT. Translation: CASSSRQGAGGKLFF.

The J gene is TRBJ1-6, the V gene TRBV15; no clear D gene. V lost 3 bases, J lost 10 bases, and 7 bases lay in between. The CDR3 sequence is 12 residues long. From germline, CDR1 is LNHNV and CDR2 YYDKDF (reference sequence). Here the CDR3 DNA reads TGTGCCACCAGCAGGGGAGGGTCACCCCTCCACTTT. This encodes CATSRGGSPLHF.

This clone appeared a single time. The chain joins TRBV7-8 to TRBJ2-7; TRBD2 agrees at 8 bases. Germline loops: CDR1 SGHVS, CDR2 FQNEAQ. The CDR3 sequence is 15 residues long. The junction had 13 bases not matched to a gene; V was cut back by 7 bases and J by 5 bases. The DNA for the CDR3 is TGTGCCAGCACCCCCCGGGGGGGCTGGGACCACGAGCAGTACGTC. This gives the protein CASTPRGGWDHEQYV.

CDR3 sequence reads: CASSIPGTDLGMQPQHF. The CDR3 nucleotides read TGTGCCAGTAGTATCCCGGGAACGGACCTAGGAATGCAGCCCCAGCATTTT. The gene calls are TRBV19 and TRBJ1-5, with D unclear. The CDR3 consists of 17 residues. V was shortened by 3 bases and J by 7 bases, with 22 bases between the two germline ends. Germline CDR1 is LNHDA and CDR2 is SQIVND (reference sequence). Variable domain in full (rest from reference TRBV19 and TRBJ1-5): DGGITQSPKYLFRKEGQNVTLSCEQNLNHDAMYWYRQDPGQGLRLIYYSQIVNDFQKGDIAEGYSVSREKKESFPLTVTSAQKNPTAFYLCASSIPGTDLGMQPQHFGDGTRLSIL.

The V and J genes are TRBV14 and TRBJ1-6; 7 nucleotides agree with TRBD1. The CDR3 extends over 15 amino acids. From germline, CDR1 is SGHDN and CDR2 FVKESK. Trimming took 2 bases from V and 9 from J; bases not matched to a gene: 7. The CDR3 DNA sequence: TGTGCCAGCAGCCAACTAGACAGGGCGGGTTCACCCCTCCACTTT. Protein product: CASSQLDRAGSPLHF.

CDR3 amino acids: CASSLSSGITDEQYF. In DNA form, the CDR3 reads TGTGCCAGCAGTTTATCGTCAGGGATTACAGACGAGCAGTACTTC. The chain is built from TRBV27 and TRBJ2-7, with D maybe TRBD1 (5 bases). With 0 bases removed from V and 5 bases from J, the gap between germline ends came to 14 bases. The CDR3 consists of 15 residues. Germline V lookup: CDR1 MNHEY, CDR2 SMNVEV (reference sequence).

The rearrangement links TRBV7-9 to TRBJ2-1, with a weak D call TRBD1 (6 bases). The CDR3 loop spans 13 amino acids. CDR1 and CDR2 from the germline V gene are SEHNR and FQNEAQ (reference sequence). Trimming left V 5 bases short and J 8 bases short, with 13 bases between. In nucleotides, the CDR3 is TGTGCCAGCAGCCTGGGACATAGGTATGAGCAGTTCTTC. Protein product: CASSLGHRYEQFF.

CDR3 loop: CASSLSNSPLHF. The CDR3 region has the DNA TGTGCCAGCAGTTTGAGTAATTCACCCCTCCACTTT. The rearrangement joins TRBV27 to TRBJ1-6; D uncertain. This CDR3 has 12 amino acids. Germline CDR1 reads MNHEY; CDR2 reads SMNVEV (reference sequence). The germline V and J ends were trimmed by 3 bases and 6 bases, with 3 bases remaining between them.

V usage is TRBV7-2 and J usage is TRBJ2-3, with D possibly matching TRBD2 (6 bases). Germline assignment: CDR1 SGHTA and CDR2 FQGNSA. The CDR3 extends over 11 amino acids. V lost 1 base, J lost 11 bases, and 7 bases lay in between. This CDR3 is CASSLGGLQYF. The CDR3 DNA is TGTGCCAGCAGCTTAGGGGGACTGCAGTATTTT.

V usage is TRBV24-1 and J usage is TRBJ2-7; 8 bases align to TRBD1. The CDR3 has 11 residues. Germline CDR1 and CDR2: KGHDR and SFDVKD. With 1 base clipped from V and 12 bases from J, the junction kept 1 base outside the gene matches. The CDR3 loop reads CATSDLTGGYF. The CDR3 DNA reads TGTGCCACCAGTGATTTAACAGGGGGGTACTTC.

This rearrangement joins TRBV6-5 to TRBJ1-2; 7 bases are a match to TRBD1. Germline CDR1 reads MNHEY; CDR2 reads SVGAGI. This CDR3 region has 13 residues. J was trimmed by 8 bases and V by 6 bases; bases with no gene match: 9. The CDR3 loop reads CASSLDRVAGYTF. The CDR3 bases are TGTGCCAGCAGCCTCGACAGGGTCGCCGGCTACACCTTC.

This chain links TRBV27 with TRBJ1-3; tentative D call: TRBD1 (5 bases). Germline V CDR1 and CDR2: MNHEY, SMNVEV (reference sequence). The V end was cut by 3 bases, the J end by 0 bases, with 12 bases between. The length of the CDR3 is 16 residues. The CDR3 protein is CASSFTGPPSGNTIYF. CDR3 DNA: TGTGCCAGCAGTTTCACAGGCCCACCCTCTGGAAACACCATATATTTT.

The chain combines TRBV10-3 with TRBJ1-1; D might be TRBD1 (5 bases). V was pared by 5 bases and J by 3 bases, with 7 bases between. Germline CDR1 is ENHRY and CDR2 is SYGVKD. CDR3 length: 12 residues. This chain's CDR3 is CAISTGDTEAFF. The CDR3 region has the DNA TGTGCCATCAGTACAGGAGACACTGAAGCTTTCTTT.

The J gene is TRBJ1-2, the V gene TRBV2; D is possibly TRBD1 (5 bases). Germline V gives CDR1 SNHLY, CDR2 FYNNEI. Deletions cut 2 bases from V and 2 bases from J, with 12 bases between. The CDR3 is 15 amino acids. The CDR3 loop reads CASSELGTENYGYTF. The CDR3 coding sequence is TGTGCCAGCAGTGAATTAGGGACTGAGAACTATGGCTACACCTTC.

A single count supports this clone. The chain is built from TRBV27 and TRBJ1-5; TRBD1 matches at 11 bases. J gave up 4 bases and V 6 bases, and 5 bases lay outside the gene matches. This CDR3 region has 15 residues. Germline lookup yields CDR1 MNHEY and CDR2 SMNVEV (reference sequence). The CDR3 region is CASSARDRGNQPQHF. The CDR3, as DNA: TGTGCCAGCAGCGCCCGGGACAGGGGGAATCAGCCCCAGCATTTT.

This clone was seen a handful of times. This sequence joins TRBV7-9 and TRBJ1-2; D may be TRBD1 (6 bases). CDR1 is SEHNR, CDR2 FQNEAQ, per germline (reference sequence). The CDR3 contains 12 residues. V shed 8 bases and J shed 4 bases, with 11 bases lying between them. For the CDR3, the DNA is TGTGCCAGCGGTGGACAGACCTATGGCTACACCTTC. Protein product: CASGGQTYGYTF.